Shown below are 26 T cell receptor beta chains from a single sample sequenced in a study of regulatory T cells in long-lasting Graves disease. Regarding time point: persistent/refractory GD, antithyroid drugs over 5 years with positive TRAb. Isolated PBMC RNA provided the starting material for the TCR library. The TCR beta library used iRepertoire HTBI primers with Arm-PCR amplification of CDR3. Each CDR3 protein is one row after TCRdb ran MiXCR on the multiplex PCR reads. The table lists roughly 400,000 distinct CDR3 sequences, 20% to 25% of them singletons. This specimen was peripheral blood mononuclear cells (PBMCs), taken when the disease was refractory, from a patient treated with antithyroid drugs. These receptors all stem from a female donor with Graves disease.

There are many counts of this clonotype. The chain joins TRBV5-1 to TRBJ2-7; 7 positions agree with TRBD1. V gave up 3 bases and J gave up 4 bases; unmatched junction bases: 4. Per the germline V gene, CDR1 is SGHRS and CDR2 is YFSETQ. This CDR3 spans 13 amino acids. CDR3 bases: TGCGCCAGCAGCTACGACAGGGTTTACGAGCAGTACTTC. It specifies CASSYDRVYEQYF. The full variable domain, with the rest looked up from reference TRBV5-1 and TRBJ2-7, is KAGVTQTPRYLIKTRGQQVTLSCSPISGHRSVSWYQQTPGQGLQFLFEYFSETQRNKGNFPGRFSGRQFSNSRSEMNVSTLELGDSALYLCASSYDRVYEQYFGPGTRLTVT.

To note about this clonotype: A much larger clone lies a single base off, so this may be a read error. The rearrangement joins TRBV6-2 or TRBV6-3 to TRBJ1-2, with D unresolved. The CDR3 covers 13 residues. From germline, CDR1 is MNHEY and CDR2 SVGEGT. The CDR3 nucleotides read TGTGTCAGCAGTGAAAGGCAGGATTATGGCTACACCTTC. Residues: CVSSERQDYGYTF.

V gene TRBV18 combines with J gene TRBJ1-2, with TRBD1 as a possible D gene (5 bases). This CDR3 comprises 16 residues. The V and J ends lost 3 bases and 2 bases respectively, with 16 bases between them. Germline CDR1 reads KGHSH; CDR2 reads LQKENI. CDR3 coding DNA: TGTGCCAGCTCACCTTCCTTCGGGGGACGAAACTATGGCTACACCTTC. It yields the protein CASSPSFGGRNYGYTF.

This clonotype occurred many times. The rearrangement links TRBV24-1 to TRBJ2-2; TRBD1 agrees at 11 bases. Trimming took 6 bases from V and 5 from J; bases not matched to a gene: 4. This CDR3 comprises 15 residues. The V gene's germline CDR1 is KGHDR and CDR2 SFDVKD. CDR3 loop: CATSSGQGVTGELFF. CDR3 sequence (DNA): TGTGCCACCAGTTCGGGACAGGGGGTAACCGGGGAGCTGTTTTTT.

This clonotype has a count of ten or more. V is TRBV28 and J is TRBJ2-7; no clear D. This CDR3 contains 12 residues. V lost 2 bases and J lost 6, with 8 bases in between. Looked up from germline, CDR1 is MDHEN and CDR2 is SYDVKM. The CDR3 DNA sequence: TGTGCCAGCAGTTTAGTCCAGTTCGAGCAGTACTTC. It codes for CASSLVQFEQYF.

This clonotype has at least ten counts. The chain links TRBV19 to TRBJ1-6; TRBD1 aligns across 11 bases. Germline-derived CDR1 and CDR2 are LNHDA and SQIVND (reference sequence). The V and J ends lost 6 bases and 10 bases, in that order; junction bases with no gene match: 5. CDR3 length equals 14 residues. The CDR3 loop reads CASRTGTGGSPLHF. As DNA, the CDR3 is TGTGCCAGTAGGACGGGGACAGGGGGGTCACCCCTCCACTTT. The full variable domain, with the rest looked up from reference TRBV19 and TRBJ1-6, is DGGITQSPKYLFRKEGQNVTLSCEQNLNHDAMYWYRQDPGQGLRLIYYSQIVNDFQKGDIAEGYSVSREKKESFPLTVTSAQKNPTAFYLCASRTGTGGSPLHFGNGTRLTVT.

Ten or more counts support this clonotype. The chain carries TRBV15 and TRBJ1-1; 7 nucleotides agree with TRBD1. The CDR3 is 13 residues long. The V gene's germline CDR1 is LNHNV and CDR2 YYDKDF (reference sequence). V shed 6 bases, J shed 11 bases, and the junction held 12 bases outside the gene matches. CDR3 nucleotide sequence: TGTGCCACCAGGAAAAGACAGGGCCTGATGGCTTTCTTT. As protein: CATRKRQGLMAFF.

DNA for the CDR3: TGCAGTGCTTATAAGGGGGCGGTGGACGAGCAGTACTTC. Its translation: CSAYKGAVDEQYF. The chain is built from TRBV20-1 and TRBJ2-7; the match to TRBD1 covers 7 bases. V was clipped by 5 bases and J by 5 bases; unmatched bases: 9. CDR1 and CDR2 (germline): DFQATT, SNEGSKA (reference sequence). This CDR3 has 13 residues.

The V gene is TRBV7-9, the J gene TRBJ2-2; 9 positions agree with TRBD2. Germline CDR1 SEHNR, CDR2 FQNEAQ (reference sequence). The CDR3 runs 17 residues. The trim removed 5 bases at V and 6 bases at J, leaving 13 bases unmatched. For the CDR3, the DNA is TGTGCCAGCAGCCTGACTAGCGGTCGCGTGGGACCCGGGGAGCTGTTTTTT. It specifies CASSLTSGRVGPGELFF. The entire variable domain, with the rest obtained from reference TRBV7-9 and TRBJ2-2, is as follows: DTGVSQNPRHKITKRGQNVTFRCDPISEHNRLYWYRQTLGQGPEFLTYFQNEAQLEKSRLLSDRFSAERPKGSFSTLEIQRTEQGDSAMYLCASSLTSGRVGPGELFFGEGSRLTVL.

This clonotype was found once. The chain recombines TRBV4-1 with TRBJ2-7; maybe TRBD2 (5 bases). The germline V gene encodes CDR1 MGHRA and CDR2 YSYEKL. This CDR3 is 14 amino acids long. V was trimmed by 4 bases and J by 0 bases, leaving 10 bases between them. CDR3 protein: CASSRAADSYEQYF. In DNA form, the CDR3 reads TGCGCCAGCAGCCGAGCAGCGGACTCCTACGAGCAGTACTTC.

This clonotype was detected ten times or more. This sequence joins TRBV2 and TRBJ1-5; D unclear. The germline V gene encodes CDR1 SNHLY and CDR2 FYNNEI. The V and J ends lost 6 bases and 6 bases respectively, with 15 bases between them. This CDR3 has 14 amino acids. The CDR3 here is CASRAVVEAQPQHF. CDR3 sequence (DNA): TGTGCCAGCAGGGCGGTTGTGGAAGCTCAGCCCCAGCATTTT.

This clonotype appeared many times. The chain employs TRBV28 and TRBJ1-5, with D possibly TRBD1 on 5 matching bases. The V gene lost 4 bases and the J gene lost 7 bases, with 11 bases spanning the gap. The CDR3 has 13 amino acids. CDR1 is MDHEN, CDR2 SYDVKM, per germline. The chain's CDR3 is CASSWGVGQPQHF. The DNA for the CDR3 is TGTGCCAGCAGTTGGGGGGTTGGACAGCCCCAGCATTTT.

The sample holds a few counts of this clonotype. J is TRBJ2-1 and V is TRBV7-2, with D perhaps TRBD1 (6 bases). This CDR3 contains 14 residues. The germline gives CDR1 SGHTA, CDR2 FQGNSA. The ends were cut back, 2 bases at V and 7 bases at J, with 12 bases in the middle. In nucleotides, the CDR3 is TGTGCCAGCAGCTTATTCACAGGGAGAAATGAGCAGTTCTTC. This codes for CASSLFTGRNEQFF.

Of note for this clonotype: This clone may be a read error of a much larger clone one base away. This CDR3 is missing its conserved last phenylalanine or tryptophan, likely due to a read error. Because the CDR3's place on the DNA is in doubt, the DNA is left out and the CDR3 is given as listed by TCRdb. The chain has TRBV7-9 and TRBJ2-7; no DNA check was done on the table's D call, TRBD1. Termini included, the CDR3 measures 11 amino acids. Germline V gene data show CDR1 as SEHNR and CDR2 as FQNEAQ (reference sequence). CDR3 loop: CASSLGTDIHY.

This clonotype was recorded many times. The chain employs TRBV30 and TRBJ1-5; tentatively, D is TRBD1 (6 bases). The CDR3 consists of 13 residues. V was shortened by 4 bases and J by 7 bases, with 14 bases between the two germline ends. The germline V gene encodes CDR1 GTSNPN and CDR2 SVGIG (reference sequence). The DNA of the CDR3 is TGTGCCTGGAAACAGGGAAGCGGACAGCCCCAGCATTTT. Translated, it gives CAWKQGSGQPQHF.

This clonotype has at least ten counts. Here the CDR3 reads CATSMARLAGGQETQYF. The CDR3 DNA is TGTGCCACCTCCATGGCCAGGCTAGCGGGAGGCCAAGAGACCCAGTACTTC. The V and J genes are TRBV6-2 or TRBV6-3 and TRBJ2-5, with 11 positions matching TRBD2. The CDR3 is 17 amino acids. With 10 bases clipped from V and 1 base from J, the junction kept 14 bases outside the gene matches. CDR1 is MNHEY and CDR2 is SVGEGT in the germline V gene.

In this sample, this clonotype turned up many times. The CDR3 region has the DNA TGTGCCAGCAGTGGGAAAGGGCGGGAGACCCAGTACTTC. Its translation is CASSGKGRETQYF. This rearrangement joins TRBV2 to TRBJ2-5; no firm D call. This CDR3 spans 13 amino acids. Germline CDR1 SNHLY, CDR2 FYNNEI. Trimming stripped 4 bases from V and 5 bases from J, with 11 bases between. The variable domain in full, with the rest retrieved from reference TRBV2 and TRBJ2-5, is EPEVTQTPSHQVTQMGQEVILRCVPISNHLYFYWYRQILGQKVEFLVSFYNNEISEKSEIFDDQFSVERPDGSNFTLKIRSTKLEDSAMYFCASSGKGRETQYFGPGTRLLVL.

The chain joins TRBV6-9 to TRBJ2-1, with 8 bases matching TRBD1. The length of the CDR3 is 17 residues. CDR1 is MNHGY, CDR2 SVAAGI, per germline. J was trimmed by 3 bases and V by 2 bases; bases with no gene match: 9. CDR3 sequence reads: CASSYKKGQEDYNEQFF. DNA for the CDR3: TGTGCCAGCAGTTATAAAAAGGGACAGGAAGACTACAATGAGCAGTTCTTC.

Ten or more counts support this clonotype. This chain uses TRBV2 with TRBJ1-4, with TRBD1 matching 8 bases. J lost 7 bases, V lost 1 base, and 2 bases had no gene match. Germline assignment: CDR1 SNHLY and CDR2 FYNNEI. The CDR3 has 14 amino acids. The CDR3 loop is CASSEGTGTEKLFF. The CDR3 DNA sequence: TGTGCCAGCAGTGAAGGGACAGGGACTGAAAAACTGTTTTTT.

Note on this clonotype: A much larger clone lies a single base off, so this may be a read error. CDR3 coding DNA: TGCAGTGCTGGGTCAGACAGGTGGAATCAGCCCCAGCATTTT. Translation: CSAGSDRWNQPQHF. V and J are TRBV20-1 and TRBJ1-5; TRBD1 is a possible D gene (6 bases). Trimming removed 5 bases from V and 4 bases from J, with 15 bases in between. Germline-derived CDR1 and CDR2 are DFQATT and SNEGSKA (reference sequence). The CDR3 covers 14 residues.

This sequence joins TRBV10-2 and TRBJ2-7; D unresolved. Germline CDR1 and CDR2: WSHSY and SAAADI. This CDR3 has 14 amino acids. Trimming stripped 0 bases from V and 4 bases from J, with 10 bases between. In DNA, the CDR3 is TGCGCCAGCAGTGAGTCACCGGTGAGTTACGAGCAGTACTTC. Translating gives CASSESPVSYEQYF.

This rearrangement joins TRBV28 to TRBJ2-3; D remains unclear. Germline CDR1 MDHEN, CDR2 SYDVKM. V was shortened by 2 bases and J by 6 bases, with 6 bases between the two germline ends. This CDR3 comprises 12 residues. The CDR3 loop is CASSLNPDTQYF. The CDR3 DNA reads as TGTGCCAGCAGTTTAAATCCTGATACGCAGTATTTT.

With regard to this clonotype: A far larger clone differs by one base, so this is likely a read error. The gene calls are TRBV7-2 and TRBJ1-4; D gene unclear. CDR3 length: 15 residues. Germline V gives CDR1 SGHTA, CDR2 FQGNSA. Trimming left V 1 base short and J 5 bases short, with 11 bases between. For the CDR3, the DNA is TGTGCCAGCAGCTTAGGCCAGACTACGAATGAAAAACTGTTTTTT. It is translated as CASSLGQTTNEKLFF.

This clonotype was recorded at least ten times. The chain couples TRBV29-1 to TRBJ1-1; D remains ambiguous. From germline, CDR1 is SQVTM and CDR2 ANQGSEA. V was trimmed by 0 bases and J by 0 bases, leaving 14 bases between them. The CDR3 runs 16 residues. CDR3 sequence: CSVEDAQFPLNTEAFF. In DNA form, the CDR3 reads TGCAGCGTTGAAGATGCCCAATTCCCGCTGAACACTGAAGCTTTCTTT.

This clonotype came up many times. The chain joins TRBV2 to TRBJ2-3; TRBD1 aligns across 8 bases. The CDR3 spans 15 residues. Losses at the gene ends were 1 base for V and 2 bases for J; bases not matched to a gene: 2. Germline assignment: CDR1 SNHLY and CDR2 FYNNEI. CDR3 sequence reads: CASSEDRGNTDTQYF. DNA of the CDR3: TGTGCCAGCAGTGAAGACAGGGGGAACACAGATACGCAGTATTTT.

This clonotype was observed at least ten times. V gene TRBV27 combines with J gene TRBJ1-5; no clear D. CDR1 is MNHEY, CDR2 SMNVEV, per germline (reference sequence). The CDR3 runs to 15 residues. V shed 2 bases and J shed 2 bases, with 10 bases lying between them. The CDR3 nucleotides are TGTGCCAGCAGTTTAGGGCAGGAGGGCAATCAGCCCCAGCATTTT. Translating gives CASSLGQEGNQPQHF.